A selection of T cell receptor beta chains follows, all from one sample in a study of blood T cell repertoires in COVID-19. Generated by immunoSEQ multiplex PCR, the TCRdb table keeps only in-frame clones and is missing some. The sample gives some 210,000 clones, approximately 75% of which show up once; about 10% is in the top ten. The sequenced material came from PBMCs or T cells enriched from blood (not recorded which). These receptor sequences come from a man aged 35 to 55 who had recovered from COVID-19. CDR3s include the opening cysteine and the closing phenylalanine or tryptophan. A D gene is named only where the DNA matches it firmly. Part of the rows lack a size; the others show once, few, many or a class for expanded clones.

CDR3nt	CDR3aa	abundance	v_gene	j_gene	d_gene
TGTGCCAGCAGTGGAGGGTGGAGTGATCAGCCCCAGCATTTT	CASSGGWSDQPQHF	NA	TRBV2	TRBJ1-5	NA
TGCGCCAGCAGCTCCGGGACTAGCGGACAAGTAGATACGCAGTATTTT	CASSSGTSGQVDTQYF	NA	TRBV5-1	TRBJ2-3	TRBD2
TGTGCCAGCAGTTATGGCCAGGGTGGGAACACTGAAGCTTTCTTT	CASSYGQGGNTEAFF	NA	TRBV9	TRBJ1-1	NA
TGTGCCAGCAGCGCCGACTGGAACACTGAAGCTTTCTTT	CASSADWNTEAFF	NA	TRBV7-8	TRBJ1-1	NA
TGCAGTGCTAGTGGGGCCCGGAGGAGCACTGAAGCTTTCTTT	CSASGARRSTEAFF	NA	TRBV20-1	TRBJ1-1	NA
TGTGCCATCAGTGGACAGGTTAGCAATCAGCCCCAGCATTTT	CAISGQVSNQPQHF	NA	TRBV10-3	TRBJ1-5	NA
TGTGCCAGCAGTGAAGGGGGGGGGTCCTACGAGCAGTACTTC	CASSEGGGSYEQYF	NA	TRBV6-1	TRBJ2-7	TRBD2
TGCGCCAGTCCGACTAGTCCCGATGAGCAGTTCTTC	CASPTSPDEQFF	NA	TRBV5-1	TRBJ2-1	NA
TGTGCCAGCAGCATTGGACAGGGCGGTGAAAAACTGTTTTTT	CASSIGQGGEKLFF	few	TRBV7-9	TRBJ1-4	TRBD1
TGCGCCAGCAGCTTGGCGGGAGGGATAACAGATACGCAGTATTTT	CASSLAGGITDTQYF	NA	TRBV5-1	TRBJ2-3	TRBD2
TGTGCCAGCAGCTGGGGGGGGATGAGCGGCTATGGCTACACCTTC	CASSWGGMSGYGYTF	NA	TRBV6-2/TRBV6-3	TRBJ1-2	NA
TGTGCCAGCAGTGAAAAAGAGGATAGCGGGGGCCAGCAGGGGACCCAGTACTTC	CASSEKEDSGGQQGTQYF	NA	TRBV2	TRBJ2-5	TRBD2
TGTGCCAGCAGTCGCTCGGACAGGGGGTCCTACGAGCAGTACTTC	CASSRSDRGSYEQYF	NA	TRBV6-5	TRBJ2-7	TRBD1
TGTGCCAGCAGTCCTGGACTGGGTACGCAGTATTTT	CASSPGLGTQYF	once	TRBV11-3	TRBJ2-3	NA
TGTGCCAGCAGGATTTTGGGGACAGGGGTCAATGAGCAGTTCTTC	CASRILGTGVNEQFF	few	TRBV28	TRBJ2-1	TRBD1
TGTGCCAGCAGCACATTGGGGGGCACTGAAGCTTTCTTT	CASSTLGGTEAFF	NA	TRBV14	TRBJ1-1	NA
TGTGCCAGCAGTCTCAACAGTTACGACACTGAAGCTTTCTTT	CASSLNSYDTEAFF	NA	TRBV6-6	TRBJ1-1	NA
TGTGCTAGTGGTTTGAGGGGGGGTGGCCAAGAGACCCAGTACTTC	CASGLRGGGQETQYF	NA	TRBV12-5	TRBJ2-5	NA
TGTGCCAGCAGCTCCTCTATTAGCACAGATACGCAGTATTTT	CASSSSISTDTQYF	NA	TRBV7-3	TRBJ2-3	NA
TGCGCCAGCAGCTTGAGCGCGGGGCGCGAGCAGTACTTC	CASSLSAGREQYF	few	TRBV5-1	TRBJ2-7	NA
TGTGCCTGGAGTGTACAGGGGGTCTCACCCCTCCACTTT	CAWSVQGVSPLHF	NA	TRBV30	TRBJ1-6	TRBD1
TGCGCCAGCAGTGAGTCGTCAGTAACGGAGCAGTACTTC	CASSESSVTEQYF	NA	TRBV10-1	TRBJ2-7	NA
TGCAGCTCAACGACAGGAAACTATGGCTACACCTTC	CSSTTGNYGYTF	NA	TRBV29-1	TRBJ1-2	NA
TGTGCCAGCAGCAAAGTTCTGGGCGAGAACAATGAGCAGTTCTTC	CASSKVLGENNEQFF	NA	TRBV21-1	TRBJ2-1	NA
TGTGCCAGCTCCCGCAAGGGTCAGACAGGGGGCGCGGGCACTGAAGCTTTCTTT	CASSRKGQTGGAGTEAFF	NA	TRBV18	TRBJ1-1	TRBD1
TGCAGCGTCGCCTCGGAGGGACTAGCGGTTTACGAGCAGTACTTC	CSVASEGLAVYEQYF	few	TRBV29-1	TRBJ2-7	TRBD2
TGCGCCAGCAGCGCTCGGGGAGGCACTGAAGCTTTCTTT	CASSARGGTEAFF	NA	TRBV5-1	TRBJ1-1	NA
TGTGCCAGCAGCCAAGATAGCGGGGGCACCGGGAGCCTTAATGAAAAACTGTTTTTT	CASSQDSGGTGSLNEKLFF	NA	TRBV3-1/TRBV3-2	TRBJ1-4	NA
TGTGCCAGCAGTAGCTTTAGCACAGATACGCAGTATTTT	CASSSFSTDTQYF	NA	TRBV27	TRBJ2-3	NA
TGTGCCAGCAGCTTTTCCCCAGGGAACACTGAAGCTTTCTTT	CASSFSPGNTEAFF	NA	TRBV7-3	TRBJ1-1	NA
TGTGCCAGCTCCCGCGACAGGACTTCTGAAGCTTTCTTT	CASSRDRTSEAFF	once	TRBV18	TRBJ1-1	NA
TGCGCCAGCAGTCTCAGTACAGCCCTCAATCAGCCCCAGCATTTT	CASSLSTALNQPQHF	few	TRBV23-1	TRBJ1-5	NA
TGCAGCGTTTTCGAGAAAAGTGGCTACACCTTC	CSVFEKSGYTF	NA	TRBV29-1	TRBJ1-2	NA
TGTGCCACCAGCCAGGGGTCGAGACCAGATACGCAGTATTTT	CATSQGSRPDTQYF	NA	TRBV15	TRBJ2-3	NA
TGTGCCAGCGCGGGCCCGGGACTAGCGGGAACCGCCTACGAGCAGTACTTC	CASAGPGLAGTAYEQYF	once	TRBV18	TRBJ2-7	TRBD2
TGCGCCAGCAGGGGGGGACAGGGGAACAATGAGCAGTTCTTC	CASRGGQGNNEQFF	many	TRBV10-2	TRBJ2-1	TRBD1
TGTGCCAGCAGCTTAGGACAACCTGAAGCTTTCTTT	CASSLGQPEAFF	few	TRBV7-9	TRBJ1-1	NA
TGCGCCAGCAGCCAACAGGGACAGCTTCCTAACTATGGCTACACCTTC	CASSQQGQLPNYGYTF	NA	TRBV4-1	TRBJ1-2	TRBD1
TGTGCCAGCACTCGGACTAGGAGGGGAAGCACAGATACGCAGTATTTT	CASTRTRRGSTDTQYF	NA	TRBV2	TRBJ2-3	TRBD2
TGTGCCAGCAGTTCCCCTAGCGGGAGTAAGCTTGGTGAGCAGTTCTTC	CASSSPSGSKLGEQFF	NA	TRBV28	TRBJ2-1	TRBD2
TGTGCCAGCAGCTTATCTCCCAGCGGGGGGACGAGGACCCAGTACTTC	CASSLSPSGGTRTQYF	NA	TRBV7-2	TRBJ2-5	TRBD2